These 29 T cell receptor beta chains share one sample of origin, sequenced in a study of Ad26.COV2.S vaccination and SARS-CoV-2 variants. Some clones are missing from TCRdb's copy, which holds only in-frame ones; the method was immunoSEQ multiplex PCR. The sample shows around 270,000 clones, roughly nine tenths of them seen only once. Indicated treatment: 15 to 20 received Ad26.COV2.S at low or high dose, single or two shots; 5 received placebo; per-sample allocation not given. Day 63 after the first injection of vaccine or placebo was the sampling time. The sequences come from peripheral blood, collected in a trial of Ad26.COV2.S vaccine versus placebo. The receptors stem from a person aged 18-60 years who received the Ad26.COV2.S COVID-19 vaccine or a placebo.

The chain joins TRBV19 to TRBJ1-5; the D gene is possibly TRBD1 (5 bases). CDR1 is LNHDA and CDR2 is SQIVND in the germline V gene (reference sequence). The CDR3 totals 13 residues. Trimming stripped 7 bases from V and 6 bases from J, with 13 bases between. The CDR3 sequence: CASNGDLGQPQHF. The CDR3 DNA reads as TGTGCCAGTAACGGGGACCTCGGTCAGCCCCAGCATTTT.

The chain couples TRBV7-8 to TRBJ2-1; 8 bases align to TRBD2. CDR3 size: 16 residues. The J segment lost 3 bases and the V segment lost 5 bases, leaving 9 bases of the junction unmatched. The germline V gene has CDR1 SGHVS and CDR2 FQNEAQ. CDR3 sequence: CASSRGSGTIYNEQFF. Here the CDR3 DNA reads TGTGCCAGCAGCCGAGGTAGCGGGACTATCTACAATGAGCAGTTCTTC.

This clone was found a few times. This rearrangement joins TRBV4-3 to TRBJ1-6; 9 positions agree with TRBD1. Germline V gene lookup returns CDR1 LGHNA and CDR2 YSLEER. Trimming cost V 5 bases and J 7 bases; bases outside gene matches: 6. The CDR3 has 15 residues. The CDR3 reads CASSSDGQGNSPLHF. The DNA of the CDR3 is TGCGCCAGCAGCTCAGACGGACAGGGGAATTCACCCCTCCACTTT.

This clone was detected ten times or more. The chain links TRBV4-2 to TRBJ1-5; TRBD1 aligns across 11 bases. After removal of 4 bases from V and 5 bases from J, the junction contained 1 base not matched to a gene. This CDR3 comprises 14 residues. CDR1 is LGHNA, CDR2 YNFKEQ, per germline. The CDR3 spells CASSPGQGDQPQHF. The CDR3 DNA reads as TGTGCCAGCAGCCCGGGACAGGGGGATCAGCCCCAGCATTTT.

The rearrangement joins TRBV4-1 to TRBJ1-2; D not certain. V was shortened by 4 bases and J by 4 bases, with 10 bases between the two germline ends. Germline V gene lookup returns CDR1 MGHRA and CDR2 YSYEKL. The CDR3 length is 13 residues. The CDR3 DNA follows: TGCGCCAGCAGCCTCAAGGATGGCTATGGCTACACCTTC. Amino acid sequence: CASSLKDGYGYTF.

The V call is TRBV4-2, the J call TRBJ2-2; 7 bases match TRBD2. This CDR3 contains 16 residues. The germline gives CDR1 LGHNA, CDR2 YNFKEQ. The V gene end was trimmed by 4 bases and the J gene end by 3 bases; junction bases not matched to a gene: 8. The DNA for the CDR3 is TGTGCCAGCAGCCTTGTTCCTGCGGGGGACACCGGGGAGCTGTTTTTT. Translating gives CASSLVPAGDTGELFF.

The gene calls are TRBV3-1 (or the pseudogene TRBV3-2) and TRBJ2-3, with TRBD2 identical over 7 bases. Germline V gene lookup returns CDR1 LGHDT and CDR2 YNNKEL (reference sequence). Germline trimming cut 0 bases from V and 1 base from J; bases unmatched to any gene: 13. CDR3 length equals 19 residues. As DNA, the CDR3 is TGTGCCAGCAGCCAAGATTGGAGGCGGGGGACCTCTGGCACAGATACGCAGTATTTT. Its translation: CASSQDWRRGTSGTDTQYF.

The chain links TRBV5-1 to TRBJ2-5; possible D gene TRBD2, 6 bases. The CDR3 is 14 residues long. Germline loops: CDR1 SGHRS, CDR2 YFSETQ. V lost 5 bases and J 0 bases, leaving 11 bases between the germline ends. CDR3 DNA: TGCGCCAGCAGTGTTAGCGGTTACCAAGAGACCCAGTACTTC. Amino acid sequence: CASSVSGYQETQYF.

The genes are TRBV19 and TRBJ2-5; 10 nucleotides align to TRBD2. J lost 7 bases, V lost 1 base, and 6 bases had no gene match. There are 15 residues in the CDR3. Germline CDR1 is LNHDA and CDR2 is SQIVND (reference sequence). Here the CDR3 reads CASSIVSGGAVTQYF. CDR3 in DNA: TGTGCCAGTAGTATAGTCAGCGGGGGGGCCGTGACCCAGTACTTC. The full variable domain, completed using reference TRBV19 and TRBJ2-5, is DGGITQSPKYLFRKEGQNVTLSCEQNLNHDAMYWYRQDPGQGLRLIYYSQIVNDFQKGDIAEGYSVSREKKESFPLTVTSAQKNPTAFYLCASSIVSGGAVTQYFGPGTRLLVL.

V and J are TRBV19 and TRBJ1-1, with 11 bases fitting TRBD1. The germline CDR1 and CDR2 sequences are LNHDA and SQIVND (reference sequence). The CDR3 contains 14 residues. V dropped 10 bases and J dropped 4; count of bases not matched to a gene: 8. For the CDR3, the DNA is TGTGCCACCTCGGACAGGGGGCTCGGCACTGAAGCTTTCTTT. Translating it yields CATSDRGLGTEAFF. The full variable domain, its missing parts supplied by reference TRBV19 and TRBJ1-1, is DGGITQSPKYLFRKEGQNVTLSCEQNLNHDAMYWYRQDPGQGLRLIYYSQIVNDFQKGDIAEGYSVSREKKESFPLTVTSAQKNPTAFYLCATSDRGLGTEAFFGQGTRLTVV.

This chain links TRBV25-1 with TRBJ1-2; 7 bases agree with TRBD1. Unmatched junction bases numbered 8, after V lost 2 bases and J lost 8 bases. This CDR3 region has 14 residues. Germline V gene data show CDR1 as MGHDK and CDR2 as SYGVNS. The CDR3 loop reads CASSEVGQSTGYTF. The CDR3 coding sequence is TGTGCCAGCAGTGAAGTGGGACAGTCGACCGGCTACACCTTC.

The chain joins TRBV6-5 to TRBJ1-1; 7 bases line up with TRBD1. Germline V CDR1 and CDR2: MNHEY, SVGAGI. Germline trimming cut 8 bases from V and 4 bases from J; bases unmatched to any gene: 10. The CDR3 sequence is 14 residues long. This chain's CDR3 is CASAVGAGGTEAFF. CDR3 bases: TGTGCCAGCGCAGTGGGGGCAGGGGGCACTGAAGCTTTCTTT.

The sample holds one count of this clone. V usage is TRBV12-3 or TRBV12-4 and J usage is TRBJ1-2; D uncertain. V was clipped by 3 bases and J by 4 bases, with 6 bases between them. The CDR3 has 12 amino acids. CDR3 DNA sequence: TGTGCCAGCAGTTTCCTCAGCTATGGCTACACCTTC. It yields the protein CASSFLSYGYTF.

The chain couples TRBV24-1 to TRBJ2-7; 7 nucleotides line up with TRBD1. CDR3 length: 18 residues. The germline V gene encodes CDR1 KGHDR and CDR2 SFDVKD. V shed 3 bases, J shed 5 bases, and the junction held 18 bases outside the gene matches. Here the CDR3 DNA reads TGTGCCACCAGTGATCCTTGGGACAGCAAGAAGAGGGGCCACGAGCAGTACGTC. Its protein product is CATSDPWDSKKRGHEQYV.

V is TRBV5-4 and J is TRBJ2-5, with D unclear. The germline V gene encodes CDR1 SGHNT and CDR2 YYREEE (reference sequence). The CDR3 loop spans 13 amino acids. The germline V and J ends were trimmed by 3 bases and 5 bases, with 11 bases remaining between them. CDR3 sequence: CASSSSLAETQYF. CDR3 coding DNA: TGTGCCAGCAGCTCGTCGTTGGCGGAGACCCAGTACTTC.

The J gene is TRBJ1-6, the V gene TRBV4-3; weak D call: TRBD1 (5 bases). Germline CDR1 and CDR2: LGHNA and YSLEER. This CDR3 comprises 15 residues. Trimming shortened V by 0 bases and J by 6 bases, and 9 bases separated the two germline ends. The chain's CDR3 is CASSQERQGNSPLHF. The CDR3 coding sequence is TGCGCCAGCAGCCAAGAGCGGCAGGGTAATTCACCCCTCCACTTT.

The sample holds a few counts of this clone. The chain employs TRBV7-2 and TRBJ1-2; D gene ambiguous. Per the germline V gene, CDR1 is SGHTA and CDR2 is FQGNSA. V shed 0 bases and J shed 8 bases, with 10 bases lying between them. The CDR3 extends over 13 amino acids. In DNA, the CDR3 is TGTGCCAGCAGCTTAGCACCGGTCCTGGGCTACACCTTC. Protein product: CASSLAPVLGYTF.

The rearrangement links TRBV5-1 to TRBJ1-1; a weak D match, TRBD1 (5 bases). The germline V and J ends were trimmed by 5 bases and 3 bases, with 17 bases remaining between them. The germline gives CDR1 SGHRS, CDR2 YFSETQ. The CDR3 has 15 residues. For the CDR3, the DNA is TGCGCCAGCAGACTAACAGGTAGCCAGGACACTGAAGCTTTCTTT. It yields the protein CASRLTGSQDTEAFF.

The chain has TRBV6-5 and TRBJ1-1, with D perhaps TRBD1 (5 bases). The V and J ends lost 4 bases and 1 base respectively, with 10 bases between them. The CDR3 extends over 14 amino acids. The V gene's germline CDR1 is MNHEY and CDR2 SVGAGI. The CDR3 DNA reads as TGTGCCAGCAGTTTGGGACTGCCGAACACTGAAGCTTTCTTT. Protein: CASSLGLPNTEAFF.

This chain links TRBV5-3 with TRBJ1-4; 7 nucleotides agree with TRBD1. TRBV5-3 is known as an ORF, though its function is uncertain. This CDR3 has 13 residues. V lost 4 bases, J lost 11 bases, and 8 bases stayed unmatched. The CDR3 DNA reads TGTGCCAGAAGCATGGGACAGCTCCTGAAACTGTTTTTT. This encodes CARSMGQLLKLFF.

The chain has TRBV3-1 (or the pseudogene TRBV3-2) and TRBJ2-2; TRBD1 matches 7 bases. The CDR3 sequence is 15 residues long. The V gene end was trimmed by 5 bases and the J gene end by 6 bases; junction bases not matched to a gene: 9. Germline V gene data show CDR1 as LGHDT and CDR2 as YNNKEL (reference sequence). The chain's CDR3 is CASSYGQVKAGELFF. Written as DNA, the CDR3 is TGTGCCAGCAGCTACGGACAGGTCAAAGCCGGGGAGCTGTTTTTT.

The gene calls are TRBV5-5 and TRBJ1-3, with D possibly being TRBD1 (6 bases). Germline CDR1 reads SGHKS; CDR2 reads YYEKEE (reference sequence). The germline V and J ends were trimmed by 3 bases and 0 bases, with 13 bases remaining between them. The CDR3 length is 16 residues. The CDR3 DNA is TGTGCCAGCAGCTGGACAGTCACCTTCTCTGGAAACACCATATATTTT. Encoded protein: CASSWTVTFSGNTIYF.

The chain couples TRBV6-5 to TRBJ2-1, with 14 bases that match TRBD2. Germline-derived CDR1 and CDR2 are MNHEY and SVGAGI. Unmatched junction bases numbered 9, after V lost 11 bases and J lost 9 bases. The CDR3 is made up of 14 amino acids. In nucleotides, the CDR3 is TGTGCCGGACGTAGACTAGCGGGGGGGTCTGAGCAGTTCTTC. As protein: CAGRRLAGGSEQFF.

This clone was recorded a few times. The chain carries TRBV14 and TRBJ1-2, with D tentatively TRBD1 (6 bases). Germline loops: CDR1 SGHDN, CDR2 FVKESK. Trimming left V 3 bases short and J 4 bases short, with 15 bases between. This CDR3 spans 15 amino acids. The CDR3 nucleotides are TGTGCCAGCAGCCAGCATACAGGGACTGCCTATGGCTACACCTTC. Its translation: CASSQHTGTAYGYTF. The whole variable domain, remainder taken from reference TRBV14 and TRBJ1-2, is EAGVTQFPSHSVIEKGQTVTLRCDPISGHDNLYWYRRVMGKEIKFLLHFVKESKQDESGMPNNRFLAERTGGTYSTLKVQPAELEDSGVYFCASSQHTGTAYGYTFGSGTRLTVV.

This chain connects TRBV30 to TRBJ1-2; D is perhaps TRBD1 (6 bases). Germline CDR1 GTSNPN, CDR2 SVGIG (reference sequence). The CDR3 spans 15 residues. The V and J ends lost 8 bases and 5 bases respectively, with 24 bases between them. The CDR3: CAQGGGGSWKYGYTF. The CDR3 DNA reads TGTGCCCAGGGCGGAGGGGGTTCCTGGAAGTATGGCTACACCTTC.

V is TRBV5-1 and J is TRBJ2-3; a possible D gene is TRBD1 (6 bases). Germline loops: CDR1 SGHRS, CDR2 YFSETQ. The CDR3 runs 16 residues. Trimming stripped 4 bases from V and 4 bases from J, with 19 bases between. CDR3 loop: CASSRGWDKKADTQYF. CDR3 DNA sequence: TGCGCCAGCAGCCGAGGGTGGGACAAGAAGGCAGATACGCAGTATTTT.

The chain uses TRBV27 and TRBJ1-2, with a weak D call TRBD1 (6 bases). This CDR3 comprises 14 residues. Germline V CDR1 and CDR2: MNHEY, SMNVEV (reference sequence). Between the trimmed V and J ends, which lost 2 bases and 3 bases, there was a span of 10 bases. This CDR3 reads CASSLRDKDYGYTF. The DNA for the CDR3 is TGTGCCAGCAGTTTACGGGACAAGGACTATGGCTACACCTTC.

This chain links TRBV6-6 with TRBJ2-1; D gene unclear. V was shortened by 11 bases and J by 7 bases, with 15 bases between the two germline ends. CDR1 and CDR2 from the germline V gene are MNHNY and SVGAGI (reference sequence). This CDR3 has 12 residues. For the CDR3, the DNA is TGTGCCTGTCGGTTAATGGGGAATGAGCAGTTCTTC. Protein: CACRLMGNEQFF.

The CDR3 spells CASGQVTGNTIYF. The CDR3 DNA sequence: TGTGCCAGCGGACAGGTTACTGGAAACACCATATATTTT. V usage is TRBV7-2 and J usage is TRBJ1-3; 7 bases are shared with TRBD1. With 8 bases clipped from V and 2 bases from J, the junction kept 3 bases outside the gene matches. The length of the CDR3 is 13 residues. CDR1 and CDR2 from the germline V gene are SGHTA and FQGNSA. Full variable domain (missing parts from reference TRBV7-2 and TRBJ1-3): GAGVSQSPSNKVTEKGKDVELRCDPISGHTALYWYRQSLGQGLEFLIYFQGNSAPDKSGLPSDRFSAERTGGSVSTLTIQRTQQEDSAVYLCASGQVTGNTIYFGEGSWLTVV.